This entry features one T cell receptor beta chain sequence. No cognate antigen has been identified for it. There are no base qualities to consult, and no much larger clone falls within one base. The entry originates in a study of cytomegalovirus exposure and HLA in healthy donors (dated by TCRdb to between 2016 and 2019). Regarding the complete study: An earlier analysis of roughly 500 of the donors reported about 290 Gb of sequence data and roughly 100 million unique TCR beta sequences from some 180 million T cells. In a later analysis, previously published TCR beta repertoires from more than 500 donors were re-analyzed and high-resolution HLA genotyping was added so that TCR occurrence patterns could be studied. To decide whether each TCR beta V gene segment behaved as functional or pseudogenic, an earlier analysis of some 600 of the donors relied on high-throughput TCR beta sequencing. The study combined high-throughput TCR immunosequencing, statistical association of individual TCRs with disease status, and machine learning to predict cytomegalovirus infection status. Because of strong linkage in the cohort, roughly five DR-DQ haplotypes were treated as single units for association and clustering. In a later genetic analysis, genome-wide SNP genotypes for about three fifths of the roughly 670 donors were used, and that subset was treated as a discovery cohort. Among several hundred genotyped donors of the cohort, an average of approximately 220,000 unique TCR beta nucleotide sequences was sequenced per donor, of which roughly 17% were non-productive. Of the roughly 400 genotyped donors, over 70% fell in the genetic ancestry cluster associated with self-reported Caucasian donors. In the later analysis, no new phenotypic data were used to find candidate immune exposures; instead, reliance was placed on TCR beta sequences and their occurrence across donors. HLA typing included class I and class II loci at four-digit resolution. Donor age, sex, ethnicity and CMV serostatus were compiled together with the repertoire data. About 300 gigabases of sequencing data and approximately 85 million unique TCR sequences were included in an early release covering about 620 HLA-typed donors. The study used immunosequencing to profile the T cell repertoires of 666 subjects and linked those repertoires to cytomegalovirus serostatus. The study aimed to test whether cataloging public T cell receptors could reveal signatures of past pathogen exposure. Typing coverage differed by locus: A, B, C, DRB1 and DQB1 were typed in roughly 629-630 donors, DQA1 in approximately 520, DPA1 in approximately 610, and DPB1 in about 450. Besides the first cohort of around 670 subjects, a separate validation cohort made up of 120 different subjects was used. Every repertoire in the discovery cohort had been generated on one and the same sequencing platform.

CDR1 and CDR2, per the germline V gene, are MDHEN and SYDVKM. The V and J ends are trimmed by 7 bases and 5 bases, leaving 9 bases between them. The cysteine opens and the phenylalanine closes a CDR3 of 12 amino acids. Solely the CDR3 DNA is kept, with 36 bases framed from the first base. General conclusions and limits of the study: Specific HLA alleles were associated with over 15,000 TCR beta sequences at a false discovery rate of 0.05 in a later analysis. According to a later analysis, most CMV-associated TCR beta chains appeared to be HLA-restricted, and the HLA associations seemed to be driven largely by CMV exposure. Compared with the roughly 600-donor mean, donors in an Asian-associated ancestry cluster had fewer N-insertions in productive TCRs, according to a later genetic analysis. A later genetic analysis associated a missense DCLRE1C variant with V-gene and J-gene trimming of TCR beta chains, and an independent cohort replicated the association. Because counts were too low, seventeen rarely observed V segments, including chromosome 9 orphons, were left out of the earlier analysis of 587 of the donors. The study gave a list of over 150 TCR beta chains associated with cytomegalovirus. An earlier analysis of approximately 600 of the donors showed that most TCR beta V segments appeared in productive rearrangements either about 87% or about 30% of the time, which broadly matched IMGT annotations. The classifier was reported to diagnose cytomegalovirus status with high specificity and sensitivity in both the original and validation cohorts. Roughly uniform sequencing depth across donors was assumed in presence/absence analyses, although this assumption may not hold. According to a later analysis, parvovirus B19, influenza, CMV and Epstein-Barr virus appeared linked to several top co-occurrence clusters. HLA typing was unavailable for some donors at each locus, so association tests used only the typed subset. This cohort had only TCR beta chains sequenced, and the lack of alpha or paired-chain data limited which features could be detected. A further reported finding was that TCR beta sequences accurately predicted the HLA-A and HLA-B alleles for most subjects in the first cohort. Some IMGT-functional V segments, including TRBV6-2 and TRBV6-3, could not be distinguished by the 87-base-pair reads and were therefore excluded. Correlated functional status among segregating V segments might be attributable to linkage disequilibrium, but an unknown experimental factor could not be ruled out. Most TCR sequences were seen in very few donors, while some public TCRs were found in many individuals. Strong co-occurrence of HLA alleles, especially DR and DQ, made assigning TCR associations to individual alleles difficult. The sequencing pipeline was judged likely to have produced a cluster of highly shared sequence variants as a technical artifact. In a later analysis, HLA-associated TCR beta chains showed more clonal expansion and lower generation probabilities than non-associated chains that were equally common. The authors suggested that the approach could potentially be generalized to other disease states and immunological phenotypes. In a later analysis, TCR association rates were found to vary across HLA loci, with the most associated TCRs seen for DRB1 alleles and the fewest for HLA-C alleles. The only immune exposure information available for the cohort was CMV serostatus. In vitro tests confirmed that a few of the cytomegalovirus-associated TCR beta chains recognize cytomegalovirus antigens.

Library creation used the immunoSEQ multiplex PCR assay. For the multiplex PCR, a mixture combining 60 forward primers for TCR Vbeta segments and 13 reverse primers for TCR Jbeta segments was used. A multiplex PCR assay on genomic DNA amplified the CDR3 region of rearranged TCR beta genes. The Illumina HiSeq System was used to sequence the amplified TCR beta libraries as 87-base-pair reads. The authors processed their data as follows. A later analysis tallied roughly 78 million unique TCR beta chains across the 660 or so repertoires, and approximately 12 million of those chains were shared by two or more donors. Raw reads were error-corrected and collapsed into unique sequences by a nearest-neighbor algorithm in which closely related sequences were merged to remove PCR and sequencing errors. To assign V, D and J gene segments, CDR3 sequences were aligned to IMGT reference sequences. For a sequence to be retained, a match of at least six nucleotides to both a V gene segment and a J gene segment was required. A rearrangement was called productive if the CDR3 had no stop codons and remained in frame with V and J, and every other rearrangement was called non-productive. CDR3 was defined according to IMGT convention as the region running from the second conserved V-encoded cysteine to the conserved J-encoded phenylalanine. Sequences without an unambiguous match to a single V gene segment were excluded from the earlier analysis of a few hundred of the donors. An earlier analysis of a few hundred of the donors classified V segments as functional when productive rearrangements were above 56.7% and as segregating when the standard deviation between donors was above 5%. A statistical classification framework was built to diagnose cytomegalovirus status from the catalog of TCR beta chain sequences. V and J gene assignment, in a later analysis, came from comparing TCR nucleotide sequences with IMGT/GENE-DB human TR gene sequences. In a later analysis, CDR3 sequences and most-parsimonious VDJ recombination scenarios were assigned using the TCRdist pipeline. In a later analysis, every TCR beta chain was defined by the combination of its CDR3 amino acid sequence and its V-gene family, and reads without a unique V-gene family were dropped. In a later analysis, fewer than 600 highly shared, low-generation-probability nucleotide sequences were removed to address suspected cross-contamination and a sequencing artifact. In a later analysis, a clonal expansion index was calculated for each public chain from normalized within-repertoire ranks of inferred template counts. In a later analysis, generation probabilities were computed with a VDJ recombination model fitted to out-of-frame rearrangements, and the resulting probabilities were checked against IGoR. In a later analysis, TCR-TCR, TCR-HLA and TCR-CMV co-occurrence was scored with hypergeometric tests, and a repertoire-size bias correction was applied to TCR pairs. To estimate false discovery rates, a later analysis permuted the HLA or CMV assignments 20 times. In a later analysis, co-occurring TCRs were grouped using DBSCAN, and TCRdist sequence similarity was added for clustering within HLA-allele-positive subsets. Repertoires with fewer than 30,000 or more than 120,000 public chains were left out of co-occurrence clustering, as were four to six repertoires with anomalous nucleotide sharing. The clones in this table, taken by TCRdb from immuneACCESS, are in-frame only. Not every clone is retained; where verified, under half of the shortfall comes from an unresolved V gene, and the cause of the rest is unknown. V, J and clone size were drawn from that table, and D and trimming were deduced from the DNA. Recorded for this sample are roughly 160,000 clones; about 85% of them occurred a single time. Of the sample, 1% is held by the ten largest clones.

The cohort comprised some 730 healthy bone marrow donors. Cohort members were all nominally healthy when sampled, although unrecorded immune exposures were likely present. The donor was CMV seronegative and was included in the group of 352 seronegative cohort members. A peripheral blood sample was provided by each donor, and peripheral blood mononuclear cells were used for TCR beta sequencing. Genomic DNA was extracted from the blood cell samples with the Qiagen DNeasy Blood Extraction Kit. Sequencing used PBMCs. The sequence was collected from a boy between 2 and 10 years old in good health and CMV-seronegative. The chain couples TRBV28 to TRBJ1-5, with no reliable assignment of the D segment. At the DNA level, the sequence is TGTGCCAGCACTGAGGGAGATCAGCCCCAGCATTTT. It specifies CASTEGDQPQHF.